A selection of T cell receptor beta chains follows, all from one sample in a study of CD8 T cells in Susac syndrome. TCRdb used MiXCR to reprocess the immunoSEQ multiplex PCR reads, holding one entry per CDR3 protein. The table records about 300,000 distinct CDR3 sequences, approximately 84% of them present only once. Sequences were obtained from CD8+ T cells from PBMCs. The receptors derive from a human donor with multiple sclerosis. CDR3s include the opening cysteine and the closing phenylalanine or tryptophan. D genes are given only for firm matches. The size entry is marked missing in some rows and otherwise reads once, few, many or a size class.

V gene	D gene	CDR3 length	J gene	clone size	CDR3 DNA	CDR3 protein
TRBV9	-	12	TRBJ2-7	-	TGTGCCAGCAGCGGGGGGGACTACGAGCAGTACTTC	CASSGGDYEQYF
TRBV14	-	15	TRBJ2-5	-	TGTGCCAGCAGCCAAGGAGGTTGGCGGTGGGAGACCCAGTACTTC	CASSQGGWRWETQYF
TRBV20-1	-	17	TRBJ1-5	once	TGCAGTGCTAGAGACAGGGGCCCGTCGATTAGCAATCAGCCCCAGCATTTT	CSARDRGPSISNQPQHF
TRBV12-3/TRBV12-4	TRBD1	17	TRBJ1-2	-	TGTGCCAGCAGTTTAGCGCGGGGACAGGAGGATAACTATGGCTACACCTTC	CASSLARGQEDNYGYTF
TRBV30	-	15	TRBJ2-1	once	TGTGCCTGGGGCCTCCTCGCTGGAGGAACTGGTGAGCAGTTCTTC	CAWGLLAGGTGEQFF
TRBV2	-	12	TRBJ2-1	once	TGTGCCAGCCAGGGCGCCTACAATGAGCAGTTCTTC	CASQGAYNEQFF
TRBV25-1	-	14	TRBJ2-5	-	TGTGCCAGCCAAAAACGGGGAAACCAAGAGACCCAGTACTTC	CASQKRGNQETQYF
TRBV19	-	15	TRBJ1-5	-	TGTGCCAGTAAGTGGGGAAGAGGGTCGAATCAGCCCCAGCATTTT	CASKWGRGSNQPQHF
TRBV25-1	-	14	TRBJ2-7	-	TGTGCCAGCAGTCTTACCGATACCGTCTACGAGCAGTACTTC	CASSLTDTVYEQYF
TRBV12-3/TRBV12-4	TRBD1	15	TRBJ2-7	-	TGTGCCAGCAGTTTATTCCAGGGGGCGTTGGGCGAGCAGTACTTC	CASSLFQGALGEQYF
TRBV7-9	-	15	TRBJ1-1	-	TGTGCCAGCAGCCCTCCGGTCGGCAGGGGCACTGAAGCTTTCTTT	CASSPPVGRGTEAFF
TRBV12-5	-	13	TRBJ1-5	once	TGTGCTAGTGGTTTTACGCGGAATCAGCCCCAGCATTTT	CASGFTRNQPQHF
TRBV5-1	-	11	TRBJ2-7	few	TGCGCCAGCAGCCACGGTCCCGAGCAGTACTTC	CASSHGPEQYF
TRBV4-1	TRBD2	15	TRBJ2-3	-	TGCGCCAGCAGCCGCCCGGGACTAGCAAAAGATACGCAGTATTTT	CASSRPGLAKDTQYF
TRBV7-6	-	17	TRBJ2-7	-	TGTGCCAGCAGCTTATTTGGTGGCGTAGCGTTCAACTACGAGCAGTACTTC	CASSLFGGVAFNYEQYF
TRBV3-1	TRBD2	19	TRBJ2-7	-	TGTGCCAGCAGCAGCATCATACGGACTAGCGGAGAGGGCCCCTACGAGCAGTACTTC	CASSSIIRTSGEGPYEQYF
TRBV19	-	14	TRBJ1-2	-	TGTGCCAGTAGTATAGATTTAGAAGACTATGGCTACACCTTC	CASSIDLEDYGYTF
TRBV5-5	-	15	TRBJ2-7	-	TGTGCCAGCAGCTTGGGCTCCAGGGCCTCCTACGAGCAGTACTTC	CASSLGSRASYEQYF
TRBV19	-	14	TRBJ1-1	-	TGTGCCAGTAGCCGGAAACACTTGAACACTGAAGCTTTCTTT	CASSRKHLNTEAFF
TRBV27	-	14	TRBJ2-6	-	TGTGCCAGCAGTTGGGCCTCTGGGGCCAACGTCCTGACTTTC	CASSWASGANVLTF
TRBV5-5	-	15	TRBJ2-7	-	TGTGCCAGCAGCTTCGGGTTCCGGGACCTCTACGAGCAGTACTTC	CASSFGFRDLYEQYF
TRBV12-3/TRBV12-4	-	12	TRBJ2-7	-	TGTGCCAGCAGTTTAATCGCGAGAGAGCAGTACTTC	CASSLIAREQYF
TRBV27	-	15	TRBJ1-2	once	TGTGCCAGCAGTTCTAGAAGTCACGGCGACTATGGCTACACCTTC	CASSSRSHGDYGYTF
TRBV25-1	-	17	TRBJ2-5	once	TGTGCCAGCAGTGGACCAATATTCGGACACCTCCAAGAGACCCAGTACTTC	CASSGPIFGHLQETQYF
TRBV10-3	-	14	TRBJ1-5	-	TGTGCCATCAGACCGGACGGGAACAATCAGCCCCAGCATTTT	CAIRPDGNNQPQHF
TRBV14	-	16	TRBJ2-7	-	TGTGCCAGCAGCCCCCTCAAAGGTCGGGATCACTACGAGCAGTACTTC	CASSPLKGRDHYEQYF
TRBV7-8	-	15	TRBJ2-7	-	TGTGCCAGCAGCTTACCCACAGGGATAAACTACGAGCAGTACTTC	CASSLPTGINYEQYF
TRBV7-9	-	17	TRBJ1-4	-	TGTGCCAGCAGCGAAAAACGAGAGAGTGCAACTAATGAAAAACTGTTTTTT	CASSEKRESATNEKLFF
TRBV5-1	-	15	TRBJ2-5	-	TGCGCCAGCAGCTTCACGGGATTAGTTAAGGAGACCCAGTACTTC	CASSFTGLVKETQYF
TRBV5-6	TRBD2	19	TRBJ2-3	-	TGTGCCAGCAGCTGGAAAGGACTAGCGGGAGGGCAATCATTCGATACGCAGTATTTT	CASSWKGLAGGQSFDTQYF